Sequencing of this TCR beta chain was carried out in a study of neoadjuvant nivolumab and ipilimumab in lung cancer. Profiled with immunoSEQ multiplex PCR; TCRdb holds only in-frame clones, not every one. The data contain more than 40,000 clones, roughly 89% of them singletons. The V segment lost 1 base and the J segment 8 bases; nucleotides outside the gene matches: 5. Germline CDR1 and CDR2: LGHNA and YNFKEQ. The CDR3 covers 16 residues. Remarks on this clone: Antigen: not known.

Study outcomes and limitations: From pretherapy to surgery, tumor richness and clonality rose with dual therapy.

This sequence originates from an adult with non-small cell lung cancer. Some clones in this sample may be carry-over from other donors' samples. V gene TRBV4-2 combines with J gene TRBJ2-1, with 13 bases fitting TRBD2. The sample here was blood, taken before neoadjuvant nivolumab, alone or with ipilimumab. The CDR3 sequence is CASSQGLAGGSDEQFF. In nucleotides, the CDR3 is TGTGCCAGCAGCCAAGGACTAGCGGGAGGAAGTGATGAGCAGTTCTTC.